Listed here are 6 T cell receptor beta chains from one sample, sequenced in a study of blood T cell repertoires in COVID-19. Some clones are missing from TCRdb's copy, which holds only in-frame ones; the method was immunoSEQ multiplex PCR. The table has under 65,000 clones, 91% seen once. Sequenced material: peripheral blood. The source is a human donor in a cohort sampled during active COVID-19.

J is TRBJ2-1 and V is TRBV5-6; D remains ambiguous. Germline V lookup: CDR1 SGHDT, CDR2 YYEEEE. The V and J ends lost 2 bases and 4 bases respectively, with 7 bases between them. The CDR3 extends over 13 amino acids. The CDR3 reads CASSFVLYNEQFF. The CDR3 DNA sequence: TGTGCCAGCAGCTTCGTACTTTACAATGAGCAGTTCTTC.

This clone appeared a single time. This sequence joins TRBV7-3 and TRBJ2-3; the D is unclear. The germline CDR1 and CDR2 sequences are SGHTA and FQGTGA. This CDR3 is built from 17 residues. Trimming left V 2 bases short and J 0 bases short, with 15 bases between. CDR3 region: CASSLGVSRTSTDTQYF. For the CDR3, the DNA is TGTGCCAGCAGCTTAGGAGTGTCGCGAACGAGCACAGATACGCAGTATTTT.

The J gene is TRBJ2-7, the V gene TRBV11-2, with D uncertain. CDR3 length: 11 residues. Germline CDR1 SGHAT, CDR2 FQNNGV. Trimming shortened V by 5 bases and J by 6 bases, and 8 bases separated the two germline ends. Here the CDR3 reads CASSQNFEQYF. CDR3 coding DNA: TGTGCCAGCAGCCAAAACTTCGAGCAGTACTTC.

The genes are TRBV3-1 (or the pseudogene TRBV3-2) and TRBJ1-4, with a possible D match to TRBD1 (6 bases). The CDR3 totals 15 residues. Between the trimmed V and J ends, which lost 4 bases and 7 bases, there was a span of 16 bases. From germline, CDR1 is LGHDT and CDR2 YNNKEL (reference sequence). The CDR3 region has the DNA TGTGCCAGCAGCCGAAACGACAGGAGGTCTGAAAAACTGTTTTTT. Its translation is CASSRNDRRSEKLFF.

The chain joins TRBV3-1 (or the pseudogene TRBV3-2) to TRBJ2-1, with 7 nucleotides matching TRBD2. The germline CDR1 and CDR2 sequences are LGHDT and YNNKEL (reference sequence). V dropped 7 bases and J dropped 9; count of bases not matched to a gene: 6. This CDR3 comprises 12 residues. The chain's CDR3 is CASTHSGFEQFF. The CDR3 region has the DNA TGTGCCAGCACCCATAGCGGGTTTGAGCAGTTCTTC.

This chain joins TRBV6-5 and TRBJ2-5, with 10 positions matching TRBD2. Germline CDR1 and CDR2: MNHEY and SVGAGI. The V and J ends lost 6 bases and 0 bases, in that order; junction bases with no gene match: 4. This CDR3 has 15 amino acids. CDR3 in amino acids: CASRISGRYQETQYF. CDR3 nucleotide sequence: TGTGCCAGCAGGATTAGCGGGAGGTACCAAGAGACCCAGTACTTC.